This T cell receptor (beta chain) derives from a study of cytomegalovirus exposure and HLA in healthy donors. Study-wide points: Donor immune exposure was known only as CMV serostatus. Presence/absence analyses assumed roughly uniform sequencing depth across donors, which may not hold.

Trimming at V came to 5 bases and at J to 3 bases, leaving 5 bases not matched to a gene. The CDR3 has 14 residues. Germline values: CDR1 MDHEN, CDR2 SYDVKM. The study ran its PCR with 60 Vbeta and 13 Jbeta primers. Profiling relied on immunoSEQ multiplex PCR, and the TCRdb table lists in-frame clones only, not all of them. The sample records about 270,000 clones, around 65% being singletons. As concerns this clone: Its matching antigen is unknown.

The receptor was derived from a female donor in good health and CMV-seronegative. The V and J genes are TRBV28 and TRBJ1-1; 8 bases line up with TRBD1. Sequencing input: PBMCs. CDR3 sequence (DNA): TGTGCCAGCAGTCCACGACAGGGGCACACTGAAGCTTTCTTT. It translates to CASSPRQGHTEAFF.